This TCR beta chain appears in the sequencing data of a study of beta chain features in type 1 diabetes. Via the markers CD45RO/CCR7/CD25/CD127/CD95/CD27, stem cell-like memory, regulatory, central memory and naive CD4+ cells were sorted. Study-level points and caveats: Shorter templates may be favored by PCR, equally so in patients and controls.

CDR1 is MNHEY and CDR2 is SMNVEV in the germline V gene (reference sequence). The V gene lost 6 bases and the J gene lost 4 bases, with 19 bases spanning the gap. This CDR3 has 16 amino acids. On this clone: Antigen unknown.

Investigators reverse transcribed all isolated RNA, so they sequenced expressed TCRB transcripts. TCRdb's table, derived via immunoSEQ multiplex PCR, lists solely in-frame clones and lacks some. This sample has about 620,000 clones, with around a sixth found just once. The clonotype comes from a young man in good health. The V gene is TRBV27, the J gene TRBJ2-1; D possibly corresponds to TRBD2 (6 bases). Source material: naive CD4+ T cells from blood. The CDR3, as DNA: TGTGCCAGCAGAATCGGGGGTCCCCTTGATTACAATGAGCAGTTCTTC. Amino acids: CASRIGGPLDYNEQFF.